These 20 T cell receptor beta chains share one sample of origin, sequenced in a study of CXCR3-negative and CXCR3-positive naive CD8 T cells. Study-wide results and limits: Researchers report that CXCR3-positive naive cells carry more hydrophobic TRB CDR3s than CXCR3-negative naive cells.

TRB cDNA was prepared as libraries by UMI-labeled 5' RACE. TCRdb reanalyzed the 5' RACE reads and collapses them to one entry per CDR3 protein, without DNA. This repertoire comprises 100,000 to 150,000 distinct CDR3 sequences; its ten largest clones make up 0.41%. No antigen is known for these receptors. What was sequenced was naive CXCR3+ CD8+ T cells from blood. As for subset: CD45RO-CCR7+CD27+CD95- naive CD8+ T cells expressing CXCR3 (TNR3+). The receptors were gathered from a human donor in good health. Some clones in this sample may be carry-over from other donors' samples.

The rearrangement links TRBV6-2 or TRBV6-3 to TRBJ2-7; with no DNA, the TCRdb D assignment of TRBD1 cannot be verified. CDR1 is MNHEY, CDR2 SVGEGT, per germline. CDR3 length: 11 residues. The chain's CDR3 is CASSVGQEQYF.

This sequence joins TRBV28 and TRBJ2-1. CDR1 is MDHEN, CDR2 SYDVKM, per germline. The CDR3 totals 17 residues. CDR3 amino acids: CASRPDVSGSSYNEQFF.

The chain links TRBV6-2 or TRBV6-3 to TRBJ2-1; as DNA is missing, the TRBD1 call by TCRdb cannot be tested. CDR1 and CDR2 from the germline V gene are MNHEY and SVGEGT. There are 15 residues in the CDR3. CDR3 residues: CASSLSGGHYNEQFF.

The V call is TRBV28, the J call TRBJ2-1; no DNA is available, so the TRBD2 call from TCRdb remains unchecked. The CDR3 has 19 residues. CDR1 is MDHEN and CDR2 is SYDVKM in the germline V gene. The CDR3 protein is CASSSPGLAGHSSYNEQFF.

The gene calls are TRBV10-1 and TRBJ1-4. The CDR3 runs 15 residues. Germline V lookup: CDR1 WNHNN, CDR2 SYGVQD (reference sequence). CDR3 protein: CASRDGRRPNEKLFF.

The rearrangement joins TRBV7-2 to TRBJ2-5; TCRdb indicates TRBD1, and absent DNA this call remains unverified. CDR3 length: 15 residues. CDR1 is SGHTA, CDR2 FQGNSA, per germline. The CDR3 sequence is CASSLYGGIQETQYF.

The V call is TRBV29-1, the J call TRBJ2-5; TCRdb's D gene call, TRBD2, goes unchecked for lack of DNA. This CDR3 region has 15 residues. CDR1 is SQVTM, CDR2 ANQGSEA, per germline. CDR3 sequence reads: CSVEGTSGDQETQYF.

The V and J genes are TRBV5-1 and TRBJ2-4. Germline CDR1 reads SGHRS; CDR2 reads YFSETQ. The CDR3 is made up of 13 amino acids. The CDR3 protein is CASSTLAKNIQYF. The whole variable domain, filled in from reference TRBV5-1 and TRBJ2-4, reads KAGVTQTPRYLIKTRGQQVTLSCSPISGHRSVSWYQQTPGQGLQFLFEYFSETQRNKGNFPGRFSGRQFSNSRSEMNVSTLELGDSALYLCASSTLAKNIQYFGAGTRLSVL.

The CDR3 reads CSAREEVKNTEAFF. The chain links TRBV20-1 to TRBJ1-1. This CDR3 comprises 14 residues. Germline V gene data show CDR1 as DFQATT and CDR2 as SNEGSKA (reference sequence).

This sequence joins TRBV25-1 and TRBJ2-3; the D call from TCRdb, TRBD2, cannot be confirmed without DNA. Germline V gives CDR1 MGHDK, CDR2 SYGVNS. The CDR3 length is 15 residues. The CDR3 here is CASSGTSENTDTQYF.

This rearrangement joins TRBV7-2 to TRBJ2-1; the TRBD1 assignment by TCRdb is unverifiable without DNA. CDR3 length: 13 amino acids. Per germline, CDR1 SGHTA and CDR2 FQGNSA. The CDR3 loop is CASSTGASNEQFF.

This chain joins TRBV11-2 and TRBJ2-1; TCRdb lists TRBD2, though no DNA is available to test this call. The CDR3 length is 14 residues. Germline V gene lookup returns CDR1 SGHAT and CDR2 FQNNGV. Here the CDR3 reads CASRGAASGTGQFF.

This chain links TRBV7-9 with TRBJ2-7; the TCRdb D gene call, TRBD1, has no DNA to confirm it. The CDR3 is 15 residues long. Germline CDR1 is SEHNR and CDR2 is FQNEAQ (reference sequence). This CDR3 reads CASSLVTGDHYEQYF.

The CDR3 protein is CASSLGMGRETEAFF. The J gene is TRBJ1-1, the V gene TRBV5-1. The CDR3 totals 15 residues. CDR1 and CDR2 from the germline V gene are SGHRS and YFSETQ.

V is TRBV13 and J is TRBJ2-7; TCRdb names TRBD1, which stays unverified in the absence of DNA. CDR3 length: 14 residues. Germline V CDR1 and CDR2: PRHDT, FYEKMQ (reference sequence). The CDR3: CASSLRDGPYEQYF.

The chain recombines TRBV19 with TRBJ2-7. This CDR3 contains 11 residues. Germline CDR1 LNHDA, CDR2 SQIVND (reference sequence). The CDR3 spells CASSIGSEQYF.

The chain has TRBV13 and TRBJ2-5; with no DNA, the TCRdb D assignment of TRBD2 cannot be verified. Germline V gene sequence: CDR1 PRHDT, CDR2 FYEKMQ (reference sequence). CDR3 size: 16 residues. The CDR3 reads CASSLASGRVQETQYF.

This CDR3 reads CASSPGTVEVLTGELFF. The V call is TRBV6-5, the J call TRBJ2-2; TCRdb selects TRBD1, and the lack of DNA leaves this call unchecked. The CDR3 runs to 17 residues. CDR1 is MNHEY, CDR2 SVGAGI, per germline.

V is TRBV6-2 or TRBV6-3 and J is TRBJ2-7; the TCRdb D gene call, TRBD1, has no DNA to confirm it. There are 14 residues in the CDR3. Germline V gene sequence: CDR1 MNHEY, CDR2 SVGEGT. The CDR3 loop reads CASKTELSSYEQYF.

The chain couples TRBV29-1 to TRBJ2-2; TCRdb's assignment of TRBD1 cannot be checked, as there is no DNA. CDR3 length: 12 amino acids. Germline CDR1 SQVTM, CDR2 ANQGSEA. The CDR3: CSANREDGELFF.